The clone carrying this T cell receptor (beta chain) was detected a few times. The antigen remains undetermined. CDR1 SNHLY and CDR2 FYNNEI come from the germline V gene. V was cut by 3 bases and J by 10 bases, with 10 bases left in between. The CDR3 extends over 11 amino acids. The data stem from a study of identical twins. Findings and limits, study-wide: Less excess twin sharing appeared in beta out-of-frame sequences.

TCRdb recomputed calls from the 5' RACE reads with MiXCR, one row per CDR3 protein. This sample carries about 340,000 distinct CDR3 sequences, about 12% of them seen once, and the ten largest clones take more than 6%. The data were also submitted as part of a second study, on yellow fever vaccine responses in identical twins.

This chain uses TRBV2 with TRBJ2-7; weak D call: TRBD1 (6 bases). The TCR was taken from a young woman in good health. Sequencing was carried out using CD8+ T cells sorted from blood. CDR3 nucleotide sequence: TGTGCCAGCAGTGAGACAGGACGTCAGTACGTC. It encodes CASSETGRQYV.